This T cell receptor beta chain was found in a study of cytomegalovirus exposure and HLA in healthy donors. Overall study context: Previous work identified around 120 million unique TCR beta sequences from about 200 million T cells. Study results and caveats: Associated with HLA alleles at 0.05 false discovery rate in a later analysis were 16,951 TCR beta sequences. Presence/absence analyses assumed roughly uniform sequencing depth across donors, which may not hold. The availability of immune exposure information extended only to CMV serostatus.

This clone was found once. Its antigen remains unknown. PCR was performed using 60 Vbeta and 13 Jbeta primers. Method: immunoSEQ multiplex PCR; TCRdb's copy keeps in-frame clones and lacks some. The data contain roughly 130,000 clones, over 70% of them singletons. Germline CDR1 is SNHLY and CDR2 is FYNNEI. Trimming took off 0 bases at V and 5 bases at J, with 10 bases between the two ends. This CDR3 comprises 14 residues. The chain carries TRBV2 and TRBJ1-1; D is possibly TRBD1 (6 bases). What was sequenced was PBMCs. The source is a middle-aged woman in good health and CMV-seronegative. The CDR3 reads CASSEARGTTEAFF. The CDR3 region has the DNA TGTGCCAGCAGTGAAGCAAGGGGGACGACTGAAGCTTTCTTT.